This paragraph covers one T cell receptor beta chain sequence. Its antigen is currently unknown. This specimen belongs to a study of post-analysis software for immune sequencing data. For the study at large: Patients had relapsing-remitting, secondary progressive or progressive-relapsing multiple sclerosis; some lacked subtype. The study, taken as a whole, reports: The five TRBV segments detected at higher frequency in patients than in controls included TRBV5-6, TRBV5-1 and TRBV20-1.

Germline trimming cut 2 bases from V and 0 bases from J; bases unmatched to any gene: 6. The CDR3 consists of 18 residues. Germline CDR1 and CDR2: LGHDT and YNNKEL (reference sequence). Built from TCR beta cDNA, the libraries had unique molecular identifiers in them. In TCRdb, the PCR reads were re-called with MiXCR into one record per CDR3 protein. The sample yields roughly 540,000 distinct CDR3 sequences, approximately 34% seen once. The genes are TRBV3-1 and TRBJ2-4; 11 nucleotides agree with TRBD2. The sequencing sample was made of blood. The source of this sequence is a girl aged 2-17 years with multiple sclerosis. CDR3 nucleotides: TGTGCCAGCAGCCAACTAGCGGGGGGACTGATAGCCAAAAACATTCAGTACTTC. This translates into CASSQLAGGLIAKNIQYF.